This TCR beta chain was identified in a study of shared clonotypes between healthy human individuals. The ends were cut back, 1 base at V and 6 bases at J, with 6 bases in the middle. This CDR3 contains 12 residues. CDR1 is SGHDN, CDR2 FVKESK, per germline. Assay used: immunoSEQ multiplex PCR; TCRdb lists only in-frame clones, some missing. The profile shows over 1.4 million clones, 96% of them singletons. The sequence was obtained from a man in his thirties or forties in good health. Sequenced material: naive CD4+ T cells sorted from blood. Specified subset: CD45RA+ positively selected. The chain couples TRBV14 to TRBJ1-1; no clear D. The CDR3 DNA is TGTGCCAGCAGCCAAGCCCCTCCTGAAGCTTTCTTT. Residues: CASSQAPPEAFF.